The 32 T cell receptor beta chains below all came from one sample that was sequenced in a study of radiotherapy plus CTLA-4 blockade in lung cancer. Only in-frame clones appear in the TCRdb table, and some are missing; sequencing was by immunoSEQ multiplex PCR. The data show more than 50,000 clones, around 77% seen once. The source material was peripheral blood, sampled from a patient treated with radiotherapy plus ipilimumab. The receptors come from a human donor with non-small cell lung cancer who had a complete response to radiotherapy plus ipilimumab.

The chain carries TRBV19 and TRBJ2-3; 9 bases match TRBD2. V shed 6 bases and J 3 bases; nucleotides not matched to a gene: 13. This CDR3 region has 17 residues. Germline lookup yields CDR1 LNHDA and CDR2 SQIVND (reference sequence). Here the CDR3 DNA reads TGTGCCAGTAGGAGCAACATACCGGGACTAGCAACAGATACGCAGTATTTT. Translating it yields CASRSNIPGLATDTQYF. The variable domain in full, completed from reference TRBV19 and TRBJ2-3, reads DGGITQSPKYLFRKEGQNVTLSCEQNLNHDAMYWYRQDPGQGLRLIYYSQIVNDFQKGDIAEGYSVSREKKESFPLTVTSAQKNPTAFYLCASRSNIPGLATDTQYFGPGTRLTVL.

V usage is TRBV2 and J usage is TRBJ2-7; 7 nucleotides line up with TRBD1. The CDR3 spans 12 residues. Losses at the gene ends were 4 bases for V and 12 bases for J; bases not matched to a gene: 9. CDR1 and CDR2 (germline): SNHLY, FYNNEI. CDR3 bases: TGTGCCAGCAGTGTAGACAGGGACCGGTTGTACTTC. It encodes CASSVDRDRLYF.

This clone appeared a few times. This rearrangement joins TRBV30 to TRBJ2-4; 7 bases align to TRBD1. The V gene end was trimmed by 1 base and the J gene end by 0 bases; junction bases not matched to a gene: 9. Germline CDR1 is GTSNPN and CDR2 is SVGIG (reference sequence). This CDR3 comprises 17 residues. CDR3 bases: TGTGCCTGGAGTGCGCGACAGGGAACTCTAGCCAAAAACATTCAGTACTTC. Its protein is CAWSARQGTLAKNIQYF.

This chain links TRBV19 with TRBJ2-5; TRBD2 matches 10 bases. The trim removed 4 bases at V and 5 bases at J, leaving 10 bases unmatched. CDR1 and CDR2 (germline): LNHDA, SQIVND (reference sequence). This CDR3 has 16 amino acids. CDR3 residues: CASSTLAGDLRETQYF. The CDR3 region has the DNA TGTGCCAGTAGTACTCTAGCGGGAGACTTACGGGAGACCCAGTACTTC.

This rearrangement joins TRBV5-4 to TRBJ2-3, with D tentatively TRBD2 (7 bases). This CDR3 is built from 15 residues. From germline, CDR1 is SGHNT and CDR2 YYREEE (reference sequence). V gave up 5 bases and J gave up 0 bases, with 13 bases separating them. CDR3 amino acids: CASSHGGPSTDTQYF. Written as DNA, the CDR3 is TGTGCCAGCAGTCACGGGGGGCCGAGCACAGATACGCAGTATTTT. Full variable domain (rest looked up from reference TRBV5-4 and TRBJ2-3): ETGVTQSPTHLIKTRGQQVTLRCSSQSGHNTVSWYQQALGQGPQFIFQYYREEENGRGNFPPRFSGLQFPNYSSELNVNALELDDSALYLCASSHGGPSTDTQYFGPGTRLTVL.

This chain uses TRBV10-3 with TRBJ2-3; 7 bases align to TRBD2. Germline V gene lookup returns CDR1 ENHRY and CDR2 SYGVKD. This CDR3 is built from 15 residues. With V trimmed by 8 bases and J by 0 bases, 8 bases remained unmatched. The CDR3 sequence is CAIGAGAGSTDTQYF. The CDR3 nucleotides read TGTGCCATCGGAGCTGGAGCGGGGAGCACAGATACGCAGTATTTT.

This clone was recorded only once. V usage is TRBV5-5 and J usage is TRBJ2-3; D may be TRBD1 (5 bases). V was pared by 5 bases and J by 2 bases, with 12 bases between. CDR1 and CDR2 (germline): SGHKS, YYEKEE (reference sequence). The CDR3 is 14 amino acids. The CDR3 region has the DNA TGTGCCAGCAGGTTAGGGGAAGACACAGATACGCAGTATTTT. Its protein is CASRLGEDTDTQYF.

The chain couples TRBV6-5 to TRBJ1-5, with 9 bases aligning to TRBD1. Germline lookup yields CDR1 MNHEY and CDR2 SVGAGI. The CDR3 sequence is 15 residues long. The ends lost 5 bases at V and 4 bases at J; junction bases unmatched: 6. CDR3 sequence reads: CASSPDRGPNQPQHF. CDR3 in DNA: TGTGCCAGCAGTCCGGACAGGGGCCCTAATCAGCCCCAGCATTTT.

The gene calls are TRBV5-6 and TRBJ1-2; 8 nucleotides align to TRBD1. The germline CDR1 and CDR2 sequences are SGHDT and YYEEEE. This CDR3 spans 14 amino acids. Unmatched junction bases numbered 8, after V lost 6 bases and J lost 4 bases. In DNA, the CDR3 is TGTGCCAGCAACTCTAGACAGGGGCGCTATGGCTACACCTTC. It translates to CASNSRQGRYGYTF.

This clone was detected only once. The rearrangement uses TRBV9 and TRBJ2-7, with TRBD1 as a possible D gene (5 bases). CDR1 is SGDLS and CDR2 is YYNGEE in the germline V gene. The germline V and J ends were trimmed by 4 bases and 5 bases, with 19 bases remaining between them. CDR3 length: 15 residues. The CDR3 spells CASSPQWGLGNEQYF. The CDR3 nucleotides are TGTGCCAGCAGCCCGCAGTGGGGCCTGGGGAACGAGCAGTACTTC.

This clone came up a few times. V usage is TRBV2 and J usage is TRBJ1-4; no clear D. Germline V gene lookup returns CDR1 SNHLY and CDR2 FYNNEI. The V end was cut by 5 bases, the J end by 8 bases, with 9 bases between. CDR3 length: 12 amino acids. This CDR3 is CASSQLREKLFF. DNA of the CDR3: TGTGCCAGCAGTCAGTTGCGGGAAAAACTGTTTTTT.

V is TRBV7-2 and J is TRBJ1-2; 9 bases match TRBD1. The CDR3 spans 15 residues. Germline V gene lookup returns CDR1 SGHTA and CDR2 FQGNSA. Trimming cost V 5 bases and J 4 bases; bases outside gene matches: 8. The CDR3 nucleotides are TGTGCCAGCAGCCCACATGACAGGGGGGGCTATGGCTACACCTTC. Protein product: CASSPHDRGGYGYTF.

The chain has TRBV6-6 and TRBJ2-7, with D perhaps TRBD1 (6 bases). CDR1 MNHNY and CDR2 SVGAGI come from the germline V gene (reference sequence). This CDR3 comprises 15 residues. Trimming removed 6 bases from V and 3 bases from J, with 18 bases in between. CDR3 residues: CASRTPRGLGYEQYF. In nucleotides, the CDR3 is TGTGCCAGCAGAACCCCTAGGGGGTTAGGCTACGAGCAGTACTTC.

This chain joins TRBV5-5 and TRBJ2-7; D might be TRBD1 (5 bases). From germline, CDR1 is SGHKS and CDR2 YYEKEE (reference sequence). CDR3 length: 14 amino acids. Trimming left V 1 base short and J 2 bases short, with 10 bases between. In DNA, the CDR3 is TGTGCCAGCAGCTTGTTCCAGGGAACCTACGAGCAGTACTTC. It encodes CASSLFQGTYEQYF.

The CDR3: CASRPATGEGQPQHF. For the CDR3, the DNA is TGTGCCAGCAGGCCGGCGACAGGGGAGGGTCAGCCCCAGCATTTT. This sequence joins TRBV7-8 and TRBJ1-5, with 8 bases lining up with TRBD1. Germline lookup yields CDR1 SGHVS and CDR2 FQNEAQ. Trimming took 6 bases from V and 6 from J; bases not matched to a gene: 10. The CDR3 is 15 residues long.

The chain couples TRBV7-2 to TRBJ1-1; 7 bases are a match to TRBD1. Germline V gene data show CDR1 as SGHTA and CDR2 as FQGNSA. The CDR3 consists of 13 residues. The trim removed 3 bases at V and 4 bases at J, leaving 2 bases unmatched. CDR3 DNA: TGTGCCAGCAGCTTTACAGGGGCCACTGAAGCTTTCTTT. This encodes CASSFTGATEAFF. Full variable domain (missing parts from reference TRBV7-2 and TRBJ1-1): GAGVSQSPSNKVTEKGKDVELRCDPISGHTALYWYRQSLGQGLEFLIYFQGNSAPDKSGLPSDRFSAERTGGSVSTLTIQRTQQEDSAVYLCASSFTGATEAFFGQGTRLTVV.

By frequency in the sample, this clone is medium-sized (0.01 to 0.1%). The rearrangement uses TRBV5-6 and TRBJ1-5, with 7 bases identical to TRBD1. The junction had 4 bases not matched to a gene; V was cut back by 2 bases and J by 2 bases. CDR1 and CDR2 from the germline V gene are SGHDT and YYEEEE. The CDR3 consists of 15 residues. This CDR3 is CASSFRQGGNQPQHF. The CDR3 DNA follows: TGTGCCAGCAGCTTCCGACAGGGCGGCAATCAGCCCCAGCATTTT.

J is TRBJ2-7 and V is TRBV7-9; the match to TRBD1 covers 9 bases. The V segment lost 5 bases and the J segment 2 bases; nucleotides outside the gene matches: 13. Germline CDR1 and CDR2: SEHNR and FQNEAQ (reference sequence). The CDR3 has 17 residues. This CDR3 is CASSPRAPGTGTYEQYF. The CDR3 DNA sequence: TGTGCCAGCAGCCCACGGGCCCCCGGGACAGGGACCTACGAGCAGTACTTC.

The chain has TRBV19 and TRBJ2-5; tentatively, D is TRBD1 (5 bases). The J call could be wrong; TRBJ2-7 is a better fit for the DNA end. Germline lookup yields CDR1 LNHDA and CDR2 SQIVND (reference sequence). The CDR3 has 15 residues. CDR3 sequence (DNA): TGTGCCAGTAGCCCAGGGTGGGAAAGCTCCTACGAGCAGTACTTC. It is translated as CASSPGWESSYEQYF.

This CDR3 reads CASSFSAGKGQPQHF. The DNA of the CDR3 is TGTGCCAGCAGCTTTTCGGCCGGGAAGGGACAGCCCCAGCATTTT. This rearrangement joins TRBV7-2 to TRBJ1-5; D gene uncertain. This CDR3 contains 15 residues. V dropped 3 bases and J dropped 7 bases, with 16 bases sitting between them. Germline CDR1 is SGHTA and CDR2 is FQGNSA.

The chain recombines TRBV18 with TRBJ1-4, with D maybe TRBD1 (6 bases). The CDR3 totals 16 residues. The germline V gene encodes CDR1 KGHSH and CDR2 LQKENI. V was pared by 2 bases and J by 2 bases, with 12 bases between. CDR3 DNA: TGTGCCAGCTCACCATACCAGGGGTCGACTAATGAAAAACTGTTTTTT. It codes for CASSPYQGSTNEKLFF.

The chain uses TRBV6-1 and TRBJ2-7, with D possibly TRBD1 on 6 matching bases. With 6 bases removed from V and 3 bases from J, the gap between germline ends came to 9 bases. Germline CDR1 and CDR2: MNHNS and SASEGT. This CDR3 comprises 12 residues. Here the CDR3 DNA reads TGTGCCAGCAGCCTGACAGGCTACGAGCAGTACTTC. It codes for CASSLTGYEQYF.

This clone appeared a few times. The chain links TRBV6-4 to TRBJ1-1, with D hard to call. The CDR3 spans 14 residues. Germline CDR1 is MRHNA and CDR2 is SNTAGT. V dropped 6 bases and J dropped 6 bases, with 17 bases sitting between them. For the CDR3, the DNA is TGTGCCAGCAGCTCTGACGGGGTATCAGCTGAAGCTTTCTTT. Its protein is CASSSDGVSAEAFF.

The chain joins TRBV28 to TRBJ1-3; D gene unclear. Per germline, CDR1 MDHEN and CDR2 SYDVKM. Trimming removed 2 bases at V and 4 bases at J, with 6 bases between. CDR3 size: 13 residues. The DNA for the CDR3 is TGTGCCAGCAGTTTAGTTCCAGGAAACACCATATATTTT. Amino acid sequence: CASSLVPGNTIYF.

The chain links TRBV19 to TRBJ2-2; D might be TRBD1 (5 bases). The CDR3 is 16 amino acids. With 5 bases removed from V and 0 bases from J, the gap between germline ends came to 13 bases. Germline V gene lookup returns CDR1 LNHDA and CDR2 SQIVND (reference sequence). DNA of the CDR3: TGTGCCAGTAGTGGGCACAGGACCACGAACACCGGGGAGCTGTTTTTT. It translates to CASSGHRTTNTGELFF.

The CDR3 loop reads CASSLGGGRLSEAFF. Written as DNA, the CDR3 is TGTGCCAGCAGCTTAGGAGGTGGTAGGTTATCTGAAGCTTTCTTT. The chain joins TRBV7-2 to TRBJ1-1, with D uncertain. Germline assignment: CDR1 SGHTA and CDR2 FQGNSA. V lost 1 base to trimming and J lost 6 bases, with 15 bases between them. CDR3 length equals 15 residues.

V is TRBV6-1 and J is TRBJ2-7; 10 bases agree with TRBD1. The CDR3 has 15 residues. J lost 3 bases, V lost 4 bases, and 6 bases had no gene match. Germline CDR1 MNHNS, CDR2 SASEGT. CDR3 in DNA: TGTGCCAGCAGTGGGGACAGGGGATCCCTCTACGAGCAGTACTTC. This sequence encodes CASSGDRGSLYEQYF.

The rearrangement uses TRBV6-1 and TRBJ2-7, with 8 bases aligning to TRBD1. Per the germline V gene, CDR1 is MNHNS and CDR2 is SASEGT. V gave up 6 bases and J gave up 4 bases; unmatched junction bases: 5. The CDR3 is made up of 13 amino acids. The CDR3 protein is CASSSRTGYEQYF. The CDR3 coding sequence is TGTGCCAGCAGCTCCAGGACAGGGTACGAGCAGTACTTC.

This rearrangement joins TRBV7-9 to TRBJ2-5; perhaps TRBD2 as D (5 bases). This CDR3 comprises 15 residues. Germline lookup yields CDR1 SEHNR and CDR2 FQNEAQ (reference sequence). The ends were cut back, 1 base at V and 5 bases at J, with 14 bases in the middle. CDR3: CASSLVEGPGETQYF. CDR3 in DNA: TGTGCCAGCAGCTTAGTCGAGGGTCCGGGGGAGACCCAGTACTTC.

The J gene is TRBJ1-5, the V gene TRBV15; 8 positions match TRBD1. Germline V CDR1 and CDR2: LNHNV, YYDKDF (reference sequence). The junction had 12 bases not matched to a gene; V was cut back by 8 bases and J by 6 bases. The CDR3 contains 15 residues. The CDR3 nucleotides read TGTGCCACCGGACTGGACAGGGAAATGACTCAGCCCCAGCATTTT. This translates into CATGLDREMTQPQHF.

The chain joins TRBV21-1 to TRBJ2-5; the table's D call of TRBD2 was not tested on the DNA. TRBV21-1 is classified as a pseudogene. CDR3 size: 11 residues. In nucleotides, the CDR3 is TGTGCCACCAGGACTGTAGAGACCCAGTACTTC. Encoded protein: CATRTVETQYF.

This chain uses TRBV6-1 with TRBJ1-1; the match to TRBD1 covers 10 bases. Losses at the gene ends were 2 bases for V and 5 bases for J; bases not matched to a gene: 14. CDR3 length: 18 residues. CDR1 MNHNS and CDR2 SASEGT come from the germline V gene. The CDR3 spells CASSERQGARGSGTEAFF. Written as DNA, the CDR3 is TGTGCCAGCAGTGAAAGACAGGGGGCGCGGGGATCAGGGACTGAAGCTTTCTTT.